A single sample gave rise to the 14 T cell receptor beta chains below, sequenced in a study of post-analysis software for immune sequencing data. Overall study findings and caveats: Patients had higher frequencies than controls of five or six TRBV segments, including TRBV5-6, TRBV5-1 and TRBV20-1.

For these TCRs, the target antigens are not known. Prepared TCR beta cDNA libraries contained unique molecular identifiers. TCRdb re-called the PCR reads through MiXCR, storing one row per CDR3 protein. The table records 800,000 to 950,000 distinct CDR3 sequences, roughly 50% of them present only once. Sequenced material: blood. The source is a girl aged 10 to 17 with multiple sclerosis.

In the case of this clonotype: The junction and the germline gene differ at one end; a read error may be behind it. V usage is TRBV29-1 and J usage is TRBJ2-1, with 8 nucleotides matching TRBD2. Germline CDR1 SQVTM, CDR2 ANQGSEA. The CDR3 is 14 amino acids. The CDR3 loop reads CSVRSAGGHNERFF. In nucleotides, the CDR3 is TGCAGCGTGCGTTCTGCGGGAGGCCACAATGAGCGGTTCTTC.

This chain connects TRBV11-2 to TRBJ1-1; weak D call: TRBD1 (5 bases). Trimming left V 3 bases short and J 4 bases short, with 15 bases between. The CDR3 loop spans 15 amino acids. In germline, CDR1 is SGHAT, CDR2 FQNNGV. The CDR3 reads CASSLVGVAGTEAFF. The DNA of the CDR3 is TGTGCCAGCAGCTTGGTAGGGGTTGCGGGCACTGAAGCTTTCTTT.

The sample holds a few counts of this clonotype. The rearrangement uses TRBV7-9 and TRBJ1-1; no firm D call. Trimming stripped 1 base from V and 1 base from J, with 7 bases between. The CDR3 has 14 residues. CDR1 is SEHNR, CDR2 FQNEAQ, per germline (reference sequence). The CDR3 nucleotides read TGTGCCAGCAGCTTAGTAATGGGGAACACTGAAGCTTTCTTT. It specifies CASSLVMGNTEAFF.

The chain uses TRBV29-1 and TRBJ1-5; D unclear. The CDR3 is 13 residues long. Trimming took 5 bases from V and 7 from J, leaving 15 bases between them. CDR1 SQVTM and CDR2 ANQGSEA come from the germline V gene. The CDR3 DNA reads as TGCAGCGTTTCTGGAGGGTCGGGCCAGCCCCAGCATTTT. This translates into CSVSGGSGQPQHF.

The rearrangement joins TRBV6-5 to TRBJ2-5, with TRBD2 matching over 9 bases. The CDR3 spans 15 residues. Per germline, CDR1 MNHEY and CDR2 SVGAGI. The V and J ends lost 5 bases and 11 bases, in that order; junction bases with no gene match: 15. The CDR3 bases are TGTGCCAGCAGTGCCGAGGCTAGCGGGAACAATGAGCAGTACTTC. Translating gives CASSAEASGNNEQYF.

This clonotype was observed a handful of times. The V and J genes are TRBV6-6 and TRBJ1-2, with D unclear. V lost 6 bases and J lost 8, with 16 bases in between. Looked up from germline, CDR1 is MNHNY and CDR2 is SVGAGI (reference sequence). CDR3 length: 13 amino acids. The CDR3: CASSEPFKRGYTF. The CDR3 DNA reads TGTGCCAGCAGCGAACCATTTAAGCGAGGCTACACCTTC.

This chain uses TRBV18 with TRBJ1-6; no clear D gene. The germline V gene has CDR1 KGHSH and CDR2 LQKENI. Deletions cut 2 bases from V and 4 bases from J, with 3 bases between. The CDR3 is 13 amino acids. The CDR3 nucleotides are TGTGCCAGCTCACCAGCGTATAATTCACCCCTCCACTTT. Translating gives CASSPAYNSPLHF.

The CDR3 is CSVDTGGIGYTF. CDR3 bases: TGCAGCGTAGACACAGGGGGGATTGGCTACACCTTC. This chain links TRBV29-1 with TRBJ1-2; 8 nucleotides agree with TRBD1. CDR1 is SQVTM, CDR2 ANQGSEA, per germline. This CDR3 region has 12 residues. V gave up 6 bases and J gave up 7 bases; unmatched junction bases: 7.

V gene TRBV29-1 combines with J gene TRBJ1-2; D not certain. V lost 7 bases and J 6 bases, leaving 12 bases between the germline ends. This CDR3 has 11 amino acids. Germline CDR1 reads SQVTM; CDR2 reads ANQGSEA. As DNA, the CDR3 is TGCAGCGGGCGGGTCCCGGATGGCTACACCTTC. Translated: CSGRVPDGYTF.

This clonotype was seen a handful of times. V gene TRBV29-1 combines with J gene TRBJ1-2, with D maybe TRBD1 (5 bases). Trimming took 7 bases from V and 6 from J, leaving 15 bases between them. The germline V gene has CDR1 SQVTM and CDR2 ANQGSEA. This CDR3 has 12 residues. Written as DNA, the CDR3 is TGCAGCGCCTCCAGGGTTGTGGATGGCTACACCTTC. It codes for CSASRVVDGYTF.

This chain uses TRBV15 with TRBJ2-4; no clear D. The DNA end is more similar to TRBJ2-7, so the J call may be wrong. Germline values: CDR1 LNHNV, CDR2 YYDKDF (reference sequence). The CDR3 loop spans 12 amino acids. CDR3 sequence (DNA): TGTGCCACCAGCAGAGGGGCCTACGAGCAGTACTTC. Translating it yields CATSRGAYEQYF.

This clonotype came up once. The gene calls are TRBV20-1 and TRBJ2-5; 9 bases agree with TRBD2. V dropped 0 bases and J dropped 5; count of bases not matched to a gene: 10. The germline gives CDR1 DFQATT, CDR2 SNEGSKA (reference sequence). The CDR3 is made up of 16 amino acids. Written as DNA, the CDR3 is TGCAGTGCTAGAGATCTGGGCGGGGGGGCTCGGGAGACCCAGTACTTC. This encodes CSARDLGGGARETQYF.

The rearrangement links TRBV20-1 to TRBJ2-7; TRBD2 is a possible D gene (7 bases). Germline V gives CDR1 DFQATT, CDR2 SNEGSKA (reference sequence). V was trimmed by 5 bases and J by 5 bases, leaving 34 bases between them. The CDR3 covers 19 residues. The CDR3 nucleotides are TGCAGTGCTCCCCGGCTTACGAGGCCCGTGTCGGGGGGCGGGGACGAGCAGTACTTC. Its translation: CSAPRLTRPVSGGGDEQYF.

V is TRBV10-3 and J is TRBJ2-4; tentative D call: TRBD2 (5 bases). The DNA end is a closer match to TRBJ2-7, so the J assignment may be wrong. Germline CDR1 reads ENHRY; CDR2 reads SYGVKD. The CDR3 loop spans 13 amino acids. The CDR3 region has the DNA TGTGCCATCAGGGAGAGCTCGGGGTACGAGCAGTACTTC. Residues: CAIRESSGYEQYF.